This T cell receptor beta chain was profiled in a study of a mutant IDH1 vaccine in newly diagnosed glioma. For the study at large: Either 4-6 weeks after radiotherapy alone or alongside temozolomide, vaccination was begun. The treated group averaged approximately 38 years old and was about 60% male, about 40% female. Patients were pretreated with radiotherapy, temozolomide, or both, mostly both.

Libraries were prepared by immunoSEQ multiplex PCR; TCRdb keeps only in-frame clonotypes and omits some of them. The sample carries tens of thousands of clones, less than 90% recorded once. Time point indicated: week 11, during vaccination. It was 300 ug of mutant IDH1 20-mer peptide that made up each vaccine dose, given with topical imiquimod. V trimming: 2 bases; J trimming: 1 base; junction bases outside the gene matches: 8. The CDR3 covers 16 residues. Germline CDR1 SGHTA, CDR2 FQGNSA. As for this clone: Its antigen remains unknown.

The specimen comprised PBMCs, sampled from a glioma patient whose treatment included an IDH1 peptide vaccine. The rearrangement links TRBV7-2 to TRBJ2-7, with 7 bases that match TRBD1. The sequence was collected from a man aged 35 to 55 with glioma. The CDR3 loop reads CASSLWPQGDSYEQYF. CDR3 nucleotides: TGTGCCAGCAGCTTATGGCCGCAGGGGGATTCCTACGAGCAGTACTTC.